This T cell receptor (beta chain) was identified in a study of blood T cell repertoires in COVID-19 (dated by TCRdb to between 2020 and 2021). Background on the whole study: Samples from collaborators originated in the United States, Italy and Spain and spanned both the acute and convalescent phases of COVID-19. Where available, HLA class I and class II types were obtained from metadata supplied by the sample provider rather than from assay-based typing. The samples were drawn from two sources: the first 160 participants of the ongoing ImmuneRACE study, and 1,000 to 1,500 subjects contributed by 6 global collaborators. The material from the prospective study consisted of cDNA or gDNA derived from T cells, B-cell-depleted T cells, or PBMCs. Subjects who had been exposed to COVID-19, were actively infected with it, or had recovered from it provided the deeply sampled blood TCRbeta repertoires that made up the dataset. Sample metadata almost always included a de-identified subject ID, COVID-19 status, age in years and sex. The repertoires were released in a freely available public database intended as a resource for research on the immune response to SARS-CoV-2. Study-level results and caveats: The quantity of clinical and demographic metadata differed by source and by participant and was supplied without curation.

In the case of this clone: The target of this receptor is not known. No much larger clonotype is one base removed from it; base qualities were not supplied.

V lost 4 bases and J lost 5 bases, and the count of bases not matched to a germline gene is 5. The germline V gene supplies CDR1 MNHEY and CDR2 SVGAGI. The CDR3 covers 15 residues, taking in both the cysteine and the phenylalanine. Just CDR3 DNA is preserved here, 45 bases in frame from base 1. The immunoSEQ Assay, a bias-controlled multiplex PCR, was used to amplify TCRbeta CDR3 regions from genomic DNA. In the paper's pipeline: Within the assay, amplification of reference gene primers was used to estimate how many nucleated cells each sample contained. To quantify the absolute abundance of each unique TCRbeta CDR3 rearrangement, sequence reads were collapsed and filtered. Productive Simpson clonality was computed per sample as the square root of Simpson's diversity index over productive rearrangements. TCRdb retrieved this table from immuneACCESS and kept in-frame rearrangements only. Not all clones are present; in checked studies, unresolved V genes account for under half, and no reason is known for the remainder. Clonal size and the V and J genes are those of that table, whereas D and trimming came from the DNA. The sample has 390,000 or so clones on record, 75% to 90% of them singletons. The ten largest clones take up 1% of the sample.

Participants in the prospective study were enrolled through a virtual design, were aged roughly 18 to 95 years, and lived in approximately 24 United States geographic areas. In the prospective study, participants were assigned to cohorts based on the clinical history participants reported in a screening survey and a study questionnaire. ImmuneRACE Cohort 3 recovered participants were defined by two consecutive negative NP/OP PCR tests, healthcare professional clearance, or symptom resolution. In the prospective study, whole blood, serum and a nasopharyngeal or oropharyngeal swab were collected from each participant by mobile phlebotomists. Additional blood draws and questionnaires over an approximately two-month period could optionally be provided by prospective study participants. Blood samples from the prospective study were shipped frozen or at room temperature prior to DNA extraction.

Sequenced material: PBMCs or T cells enriched from blood (not recorded which). This clonotype was sampled from a man aged 18-30 years who had recovered from COVID-19. The chain couples TRBV6-5 to TRBJ1-5; TRBD1 matches 10 bases in the middle. The nucleotides read TGTGCCAGCAGTTCCCGGGACAGGGGCGATCAGCCCCAGCATTTT. Protein translation: CASSSRDRGDQPQHF.